Below, 14 T cell receptor beta chains from the same sample are listed, as sequenced in a study of cytomegalovirus exposure and HLA in healthy donors. With 60 Vbeta and 13 Jbeta primers, the PCR was carried out. Here immunoSEQ multiplex PCR was the method, and the copy in TCRdb shows in-frame clones only, minus some. The table lists roughly 160,000 clones, roughly 70% of them singletons, with over 2.5% in the top ten. Sample: PBMCs. These receptors were obtained from a woman aged 30 to 39 in good health and CMV-seronegative.

The V call is TRBV4-1, the J call TRBJ1-1; D unresolved. In germline, CDR1 is MGHRA, CDR2 YSYEKL. This CDR3 is built from 14 residues. V gave up 1 base and J gave up 3 bases, with 9 bases separating them. CDR3 loop: CASSQVVRDTEAFF. CDR3 nucleotide sequence: TGCGCCAGCAGCCAAGTGGTGAGGGACACTGAAGCTTTCTTT.

This clone turned up a few times. The chain joins TRBV19 to TRBJ2-1; TRBD2 agrees at 8 bases. This CDR3 contains 15 residues. Losses at the gene ends were 1 base for V and 5 bases for J; bases not matched to a gene: 4. Per germline, CDR1 LNHDA and CDR2 SQIVND (reference sequence). CDR3 sequence: CASSIGSSGNNEQFF. For the CDR3, the DNA is TGTGCCAGTAGTATAGGTAGTAGCGGGAACAATGAGCAGTTCTTC.

The chain joins TRBV9 to TRBJ2-1; D possibly corresponds to TRBD2 (5 bases). V lost 0 bases to trimming and J lost 3 bases, with 13 bases between them. Germline V gives CDR1 SGDLS, CDR2 YYNGEE. The CDR3 spans 16 residues. In nucleotides, the CDR3 is TGTGCCAGCAGCGTAGAAGGACTGTCCCGCTACAATGAGCAGTTCTTC. This gives the protein CASSVEGLSRYNEQFF.

The rearrangement uses TRBV4-3 and TRBJ1-2; TRBD1 aligns across 8 bases. Trimming removed 3 bases from V and 0 bases from J; junction bases left unmatched: 3. This CDR3 is 15 amino acids long. The V gene's germline CDR1 is LGHNA and CDR2 YSLEER. In nucleotides, the CDR3 is TGCGCCAGCAGCCACGACAGGGGAACTAACTATGGCTACACCTTC. Residues: CASSHDRGTNYGYTF.

This sequence joins TRBV5-1 and TRBJ1-4, with a tentative D call TRBD1 (5 bases). Germline V gene sequence: CDR1 SGHRS, CDR2 YFSETQ. The V end lost 4 bases, the J end lost 0 bases, and 19 bases lay between the germline ends. The CDR3 extends over 18 amino acids. The CDR3 sequence is CASSARDATSATNEKLFF. The CDR3 region has the DNA TGCGCCAGCAGCGCGCGGGACGCTACCTCGGCAACTAATGAAAAACTGTTTTTT.

As regards this clone: Within the sample, other DNA sequences also encode this same CDR3. The chain carries TRBV30 and TRBJ1-2; TRBD1 matches 7 bases. Germline CDR1 GTSNPN, CDR2 SVGIG (reference sequence). The V and J ends lost 3 bases and 0 bases, in that order; junction bases with no gene match: 4. CDR3 length: 14 residues. The CDR3 nucleotides read TGTGCCTGGAGCCGGGACAGCACTAACTATGGCTACACCTTC. The encoded protein is CAWSRDSTNYGYTF.

This clone was observed a single time. The chain couples TRBV2 to TRBJ1-5; a weak D match, TRBD1 (6 bases). V was shortened by 4 bases and J by 7 bases, with 14 bases between the two germline ends. This CDR3 is 14 amino acids long. CDR1 and CDR2 (germline): SNHLY, FYNNEI. CDR3 region: CASSGGGGGQPQHF. CDR3 in DNA: TGTGCCAGCAGTGGGGGCGGGGGCGGGCAGCCCCAGCATTTT.

V is TRBV11-3 and J is TRBJ2-1; D perhaps matches TRBD2 (6 bases). The CDR3 has 14 residues. The ends were cut back, 3 bases at V and 6 bases at J, with 12 bases in the middle. Germline loops: CDR1 SGHNT, CDR2 YENEEA. The CDR3 loop is CASSFRTTSNEQFF. Here the CDR3 DNA reads TGTGCCAGCAGCTTTCGGACTACCTCCAATGAGCAGTTCTTC.

V usage is TRBV29-1 and J usage is TRBJ1-1, with 7 nucleotides matching TRBD1. CDR1 is SQVTM and CDR2 is ANQGSEA in the germline V gene. Trimming removed 6 bases from V and 0 bases from J; junction bases left unmatched: 4. This CDR3 is 13 amino acids long. In DNA, the CDR3 is TGCAGCGTGGGACAGATAATGAACACTGAAGCTTTCTTT. Amino acid sequence: CSVGQIMNTEAFF.

The rearrangement links TRBV6-1 to TRBJ1-2; 8 bases match TRBD1. The J segment lost 8 bases and the V segment lost 5 bases, leaving 7 bases of the junction unmatched. This CDR3 has 13 residues. Germline values: CDR1 MNHNS, CDR2 SASEGT. The DNA for the CDR3 is TGTGCCAGCAGTCCGGACAGGGCCGACGGCTACACCTTC. Amino acids: CASSPDRADGYTF.

The rearrangement links TRBV5-1 to TRBJ2-7; 9 bases line up with TRBD2. With 2 bases clipped from V and 4 bases from J, the junction kept 4 bases outside the gene matches. The CDR3 covers 14 residues. Germline CDR1 and CDR2: SGHRS and YFSETQ. The CDR3 protein is CASSLSSGSYEQYF. DNA of the CDR3: TGCGCCAGCAGCTTAAGTAGCGGGAGTTACGAGCAGTACTTC.

The chain joins TRBV7-9 to TRBJ2-5; weak D call: TRBD1 (6 bases). CDR1 SEHNR and CDR2 FQNEAQ come from the germline V gene (reference sequence). V dropped 5 bases and J dropped 5 bases, with 21 bases sitting between them. CDR3 size: 16 residues. The CDR3 bases are TGTGCCAGCAGCATTACCGACAGGATATGGAAGGAGACCCAGTACTTC. Translating gives CASSITDRIWKETQYF.

V gene TRBV2 combines with J gene TRBJ2-7, with 7 bases identical to TRBD1. The J segment lost 2 bases and the V segment lost 10 bases, leaving 8 bases of the junction unmatched. Looked up from germline, CDR1 is SNHLY and CDR2 is FYNNEI. The CDR3 is made up of 13 amino acids. The chain's CDR3 is CAILTGSPYEQYF. DNA for the CDR3: TGTGCCATCCTGACAGGGTCCCCCTACGAGCAGTACTTC.

With respect to this clone: An end of the junction does not agree with germline; a read error may underlie this. This chain joins TRBV7-9 and TRBJ2-3; TRBD2 aligns across 10 bases. Germline CDR1 SEHNR, CDR2 FQNEAQ (reference sequence). This CDR3 has 13 amino acids. The CDR3, as DNA: TGTTCCAGCAGCAGTAGCGGGGGGAATACGCAGTATTTT. Translated: CSSSSSGGNTQYF.